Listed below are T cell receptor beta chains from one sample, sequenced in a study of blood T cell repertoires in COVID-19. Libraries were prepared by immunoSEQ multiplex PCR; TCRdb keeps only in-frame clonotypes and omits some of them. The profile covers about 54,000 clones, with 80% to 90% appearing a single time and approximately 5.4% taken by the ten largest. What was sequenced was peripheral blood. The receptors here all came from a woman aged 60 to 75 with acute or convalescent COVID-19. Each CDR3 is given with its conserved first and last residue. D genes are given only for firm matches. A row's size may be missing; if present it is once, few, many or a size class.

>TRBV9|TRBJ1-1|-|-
CASSERGSGNTEAFF
TGTGCCAGCAGCGAGAGGGGGTCGGGAAACACTGAAGCTTTCTTT
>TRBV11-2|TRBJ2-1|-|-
CASSLEEYNEQFF
TGTGCCAGCAGCTTAGAGGAGTACAATGAGCAGTTCTTC
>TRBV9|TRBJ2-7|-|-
CASSVGGAHEQYF
TGTGCCAGCAGCGTAGGTGGGGCCCACGAGCAGTACTTC
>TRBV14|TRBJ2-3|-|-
CASSTVVGSTDTQYF
TGTGCCAGCAGCACCGTAGTCGGGTCCACAGATACGCAGTATTTT
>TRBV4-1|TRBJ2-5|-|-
CASSQDPGSGETQYF
TGCGCCAGCAGCCAAGATCCCGGAAGCGGGGAGACCCAGTACTTC
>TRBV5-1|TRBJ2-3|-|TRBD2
CASSSSAGSTDTQYF
TGCGCCAGCAGCTCCTCAGCGGGGAGCACAGATACGCAGTATTTT
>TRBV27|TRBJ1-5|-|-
CASSSQNVGSHSNQPQHF
TGTGCCAGCAGCTCACAAAATGTGGGGAGTCATAGCAATCAGCCCCAGCATTTT
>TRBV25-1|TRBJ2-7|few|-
CASSPVGGRYEQYF
TGTGCCAGCAGTCCTGTGGGGGGGCGCTACGAGCAGTACTTC
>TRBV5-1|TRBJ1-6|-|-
CASSLGVQGTLDPPLHF
TGCGCCAGCAGCTTGGGGGTCCAGGGGACCCTTGATCCACCCCTCCACTTT
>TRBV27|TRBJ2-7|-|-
CASSPPGTEQYF
TGTGCCAGCAGTCCTCCAGGCACCGAGCAGTACTTC
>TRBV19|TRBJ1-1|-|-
CASRSQGLMNTEAFF
TGTGCCAGTAGGTCCCAGGGATTAATGAACACTGAAGCTTTCTTT
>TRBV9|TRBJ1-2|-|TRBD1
CASSVAQGGYGYTF
TGTGCCAGCAGCGTAGCCCAGGGGGGCTATGGCTACACCTTC
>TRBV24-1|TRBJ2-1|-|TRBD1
CATLTGEGDNEQFF
TGTGCCACCTTAACAGGGGAAGGTGACAATGAGCAGTTCTTC
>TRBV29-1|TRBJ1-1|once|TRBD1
CSVCDRGGLEAFF
TGCAGCGTTTGTGACAGGGGTGGCCTGGAAGCTTTCTTT
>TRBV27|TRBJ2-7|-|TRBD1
CASSLYPQGTGLYEQYF
TGTGCCAGCAGTTTATACCCCCAAGGGACAGGGCTTTACGAGCAGTACTTC
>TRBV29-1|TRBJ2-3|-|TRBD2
CSVARTSGSITDTQYF
TGCAGCGTTGCTCGGACTAGCGGGAGTATTACAGATACGCAGTATTTT
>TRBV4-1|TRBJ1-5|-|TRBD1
CASSQDEIGDSSNQPQHF
TGCGCCAGCAGCCAAGACGAGATCGGGGACAGTAGCAATCAGCCCCAGCATTTT
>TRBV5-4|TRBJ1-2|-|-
CASSSPGHSGGGYTF
TGTGCCAGCAGCTCGCCAGGTCACAGCGGGGGAGGCTACACCTTC
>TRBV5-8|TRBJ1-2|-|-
CASRGRLGYTF
TGTGCCAGCAGGGGGCGTTTGGGCTACACCTTC
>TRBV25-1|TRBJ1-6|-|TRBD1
CASSEQGVAPLHF
TGTGCCAGCAGTGAACAGGGGGTGGCACCCCTCCACTTT
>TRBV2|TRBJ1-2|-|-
CASSDVSGSLYGYTF
TGTGCCAGCAGTGATGTCTCAGGGTCCCTCTATGGCTACACCTTC
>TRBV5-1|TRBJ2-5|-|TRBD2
CATTSGENGETQYF
TGCGCCACCACTAGCGGGGAAAACGGGGAGACCCAGTACTTC
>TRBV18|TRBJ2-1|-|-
CASTVKANEQFF
TGTGCCAGCACAGTAAAAGCCAATGAGCAGTTCTTC
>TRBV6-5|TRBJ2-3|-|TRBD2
CASSREAGPTDTQYF
TGTGCCAGCAGTAGGGAAGCGGGACCCACAGATACGCAGTATTTT
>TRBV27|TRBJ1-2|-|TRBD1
CASSLTQGARGYTF
TGTGCCAGCAGTCTTACTCAGGGGGCCCGTGGCTACACCTTC
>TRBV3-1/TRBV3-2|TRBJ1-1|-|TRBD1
CASSQQYRGGEAFF
TGTGCCAGCAGCCAACAGTACAGGGGTGGTGAAGCTTTCTTT
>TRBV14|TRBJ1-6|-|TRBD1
CASSRETGNSPLHF
TGTGCCAGCAGCCGAGAGACAGGGAATTCACCCCTCCACTTT
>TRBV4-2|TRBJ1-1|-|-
CASSQDSIEAFF
TGTGCCAGCAGCCAAGATTCCATTGAAGCTTTCTTT
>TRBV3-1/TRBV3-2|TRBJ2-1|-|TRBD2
CASTPGLRYNEQFF
TGTGCCAGCACTCCGGGACTACGCTACAATGAGCAGTTCTTC
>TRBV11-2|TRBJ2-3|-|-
CASSLDSSGNTQYF
TGTGCCAGCAGCTTAGATAGCTCGGGGAATACGCAGTATTTT
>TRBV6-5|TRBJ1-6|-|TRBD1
CASRRQGEGSPLHF
TGTGCCAGCAGGCGACAGGGTGAAGGTTCACCCCTCCACTTT
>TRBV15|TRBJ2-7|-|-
CATSRPGYEQYF
TGTGCCACCAGCAGACCCGGCTACGAGCAGTACTTC
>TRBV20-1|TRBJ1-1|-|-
CSASGLSGTEAFF
TGCAGTGCTAGTGGACTTTCGGGCACTGAAGCTTTCTTT
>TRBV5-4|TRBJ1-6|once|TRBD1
CASSAGTGENSPLHF
TGTGCCAGCAGCGCCGGGACAGGGGAAAACTCACCCCTCCACTTT
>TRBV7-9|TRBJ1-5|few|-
CASSYERDQPQHF
TGTGCCAGCAGCTATGAGAGGGATCAGCCCCAGCATTTT
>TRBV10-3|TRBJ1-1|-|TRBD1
CAIRDRPNTEAFF
TGTGCCATCAGGGACAGGCCTAACACTGAAGCTTTCTTT
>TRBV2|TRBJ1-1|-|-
CASSQRRDTEAFF
TGTGCCAGCAGTCAGAGACGGGACACTGAAGCTTTCTTT
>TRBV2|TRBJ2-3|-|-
CASTVQRSTDTQYF
TGTGCCAGCACTGTGCAGCGAAGCACAGATACGCAGTATTTT
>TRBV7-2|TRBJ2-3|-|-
CASSLVFTDTQYF
TGTGCCAGCAGCTTAGTCTTCACAGATACGCAGTATTTT
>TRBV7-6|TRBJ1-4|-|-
CASGAGTNEKLFF
TGTGCCAGTGGGGCCGGAACTAATGAAAAACTGTTTTTT
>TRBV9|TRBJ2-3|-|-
CASSVGDKSRNTQYF
TGTGCCAGCAGCGTTGGGGACAAATCGAGGAATACGCAGTATTTT
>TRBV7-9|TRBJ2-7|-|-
CASSLAGQGLSYEQYF
TGTGCCAGCAGCTTAGCCGGGCAGGGTCTCTCCTACGAGCAGTACTTC
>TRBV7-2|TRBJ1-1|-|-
CASSLSFQAENTEAFF
TGTGCCAGCAGCTTATCGTTCCAGGCAGAGAACACTGAAGCTTTCTTT
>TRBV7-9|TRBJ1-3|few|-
CALEAIGNTIYF
TGTGCTTTAGAGGCCATTGGAAACACCATATATTTT
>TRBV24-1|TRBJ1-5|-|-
CATSIGGGQPQHF
TGTGCCACCAGTATCGGGGGAGGCCAGCCCCAGCATTTT
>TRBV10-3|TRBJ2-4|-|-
CAISEPENIQYF
TGTGCCATCAGTGAGCCCGAAAACATTCAGTACTTC
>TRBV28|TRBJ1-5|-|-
CATKGWGTSNQPQHF
TGTGCCACCAAAGGGTGGGGGACAAGCAATCAGCCCCAGCATTTT